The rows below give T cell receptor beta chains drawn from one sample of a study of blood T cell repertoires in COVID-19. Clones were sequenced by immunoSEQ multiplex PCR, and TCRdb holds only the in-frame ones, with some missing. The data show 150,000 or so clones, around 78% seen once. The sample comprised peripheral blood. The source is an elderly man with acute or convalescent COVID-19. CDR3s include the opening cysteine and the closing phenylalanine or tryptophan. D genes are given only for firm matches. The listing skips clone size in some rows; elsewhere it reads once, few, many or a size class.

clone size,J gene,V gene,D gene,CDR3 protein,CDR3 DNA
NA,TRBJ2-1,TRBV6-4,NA,CASSVEQGDEQFF,TGTGCCAGCAGTGTAGAACAGGGCGATGAGCAGTTCTTC
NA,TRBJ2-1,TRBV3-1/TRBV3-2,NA,CASSQYTAHYNEQFF,TGTGCCAGCAGCCAATACACCGCCCACTACAATGAGCAGTTCTTC
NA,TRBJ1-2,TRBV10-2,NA,CRGVGRLGGSYTF,TGCCGGGGGGTAGGGAGGCTGGGCGGGAGCTACACCTTC
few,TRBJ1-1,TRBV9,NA,CASSDYQDTREAFF,TGTGCCAGCAGCGATTACCAGGACACCCGTGAAGCTTTCTTT
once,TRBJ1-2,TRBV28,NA,CASSSPTGSYGYTF,TGTGCCAGCAGTTCCCCGACAGGAAGCTATGGCTACACCTTC
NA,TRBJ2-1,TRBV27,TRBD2,CAAAAGGREQFF,TGTGCCGCAGCCGCGGGGGGACGGGAGCAGTTCTTC
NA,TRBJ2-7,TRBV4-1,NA,CASSQGPGGSAYEQYF,TGCGCCAGCAGCCAGGGGCCTGGAGGGTCTGCCTACGAGCAGTACTTC
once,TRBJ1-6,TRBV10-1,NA,CASSESRGNSPLHF,TGCGCCAGCAGTGAGTCTAGGGGGAATTCACCCCTCCACTTT
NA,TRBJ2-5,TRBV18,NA,CASSPPLQETQYF,TGTGCCAGCTCACCACCGCTACAAGAGACCCAGTACTTC
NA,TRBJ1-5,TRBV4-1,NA,CASSPPPGGNQPQHF,TGCGCCAGCAGCCCCCCACCGGGAGGGAATCAGCCCCAGCATTTT
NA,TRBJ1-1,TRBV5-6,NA,CASSLNTEAFF,TGTGCCAGCAGCCTCAACACTGAAGCTTTCTTT
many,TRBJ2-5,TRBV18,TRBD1,CASSQTPTGGQETQYF,TGTGCCAGCTCCCAAACCCCAACAGGGGGCCAAGAGACCCAGTACTTC
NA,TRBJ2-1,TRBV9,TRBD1,CASSGQGVRASSYNEQFF,TGTGCCAGCAGCGGACAGGGGGTGCGGGCCAGCTCCTACAATGAGCAGTTCTTC
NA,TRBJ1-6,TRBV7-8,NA,CASSLKQGHNSPLHF,TGTGCCAGCAGCTTAAAACAGGGCCATAATTCACCCCTCCACTTT
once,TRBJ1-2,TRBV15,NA,CATSRAGRGGYTF,TGTGCCACCAGCAGAGCAGGGAGGGGTGGCTACACCTTC
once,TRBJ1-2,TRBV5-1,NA,CASVSDYGYTF,TGCGCCAGCGTTTCAGACTATGGCTACACCTTC
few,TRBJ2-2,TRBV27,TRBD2,CASTQRGGLGELFF,TGTGCCAGCACACAGCGGGGGGGCCTCGGGGAGCTGTTTTTT
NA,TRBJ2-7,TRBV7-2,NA,CASSRQGNSYEQYF,TGTGCCAGCAGCCGTCAGGGGAACTCCTACGAGCAGTACTTC
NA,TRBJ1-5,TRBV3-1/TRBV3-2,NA,CASSLTGKGQPQHF,TGTGCCAGCAGCCTAACAGGGAAAGGACAGCCCCAGCATTTT
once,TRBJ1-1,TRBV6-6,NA,CASTRRGNTEAFF,TGTGCCAGCACCAGGAGGGGGAACACTGAAGCTTTCTTT
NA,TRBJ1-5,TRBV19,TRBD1,CASSATGGNQPQHF,TGTGCCAGTAGTGCGACAGGGGGCAATCAGCCCCAGCATTTT
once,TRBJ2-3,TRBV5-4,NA,CASSVRTDTQYF,TGTGCCAGCAGCGTCAGGACAGATACGCAGTATTTT
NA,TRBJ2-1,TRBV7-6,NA,CASSLSGSSYNEQFF,TGTGCCAGCAGCTTATCGGGGAGCTCCTACAATGAGCAGTTCTTC
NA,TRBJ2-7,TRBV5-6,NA,CASSLYGRAYEQYF,TGTGCCAGCAGCTTGTATGGGCGGGCCTACGAGCAGTACTTC
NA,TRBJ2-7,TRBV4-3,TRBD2,CASSQEGGGGASYEQYF,TGCGCCAGCAGCCAAGAAGGGGGCGGGGGGGCCTCCTACGAGCAGTACTTC
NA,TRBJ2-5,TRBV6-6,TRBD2,CASSKTRGGLETQYF,TGTGCCAGCAGTAAAACGCGGGGGGGCCTGGAGACCCAGTACTTC
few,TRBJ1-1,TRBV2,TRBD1,CASGRQGETEAFF,TGTGCCAGCGGCCGACAGGGTGAGACTGAAGCTTTCTTT
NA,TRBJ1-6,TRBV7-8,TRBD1,CASSSTDREYNSPLHF,TGTGCCAGCAGCTCCACCGACAGGGAGTATAATTCACCCCTCCACTTT
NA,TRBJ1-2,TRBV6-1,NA,CASSEDMGARGYTF,TGTGCCAGCAGTGAAGACATGGGGGCTAGGGGCTACACCTTC
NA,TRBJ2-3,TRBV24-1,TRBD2,CATSAAAGTADTQYF,TGTGCCACCAGTGCCGCAGCGGGAACGGCAGATACGCAGTATTTT
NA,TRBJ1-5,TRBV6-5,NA,CASSPTDGSGQPQHF,TGTGCCAGCAGCCCCACGGACGGCTCGGGGCAGCCCCAGCATTTT
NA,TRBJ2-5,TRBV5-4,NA,CASSLARGAAGETQYF,TGTGCCAGCAGCTTGGCTCGGGGGGCGGCCGGAGAGACCCAGTACTTC
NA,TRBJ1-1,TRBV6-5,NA,CASSYSGQPETFF,TGTGCCAGCAGTTACTCTGGACAGCCTGAAACTTTCTTT
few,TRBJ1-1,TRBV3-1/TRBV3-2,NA,CASSQQSGAFF,TGTGCCAGCAGCCAGCAAAGCGGAGCTTTCTTT
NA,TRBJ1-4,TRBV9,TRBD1,CASTPGTANEKLFF,TGTGCCAGCACGCCTGGGACAGCTAATGAAAAACTGTTTTTT
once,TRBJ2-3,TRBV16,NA,CASSLRQDRDTQYF,TGTGCCAGCAGCCTAAGACAAGACCGAGATACGCAGTATTTT